The 26 T cell receptor beta chains below come from one sample, sequenced in a study of cytomegalovirus exposure and HLA in healthy donors. Primers for the PCR totalled 60 Vbeta and 13 Jbeta. Method: immunoSEQ multiplex PCR; TCRdb's copy keeps in-frame clones and lacks some. The sample contains about 110,000 clones, around 80% of which appear only once. The sample was PBMCs. The receptors stem from a man in his fifties or sixties in good health and CMV-seronegative.

In its sample, this clone was seen a few times. The genes are TRBV28 and TRBJ2-5, with 7 bases fitting TRBD2. CDR1 is MDHEN, CDR2 SYDVKM, per germline. V shed 5 bases, J shed 0 bases, and the junction held 6 bases outside the gene matches. The CDR3 is 15 residues long. DNA for the CDR3: TGTGCCAGCAGTGAAATAGCGGGTTACCAAGAGACCCAGTACTTC. Residues: CASSEIAGYQETQYF.

This clone was seen only a few times. CDR3 nucleotides: TGCAGCGTTGAATCGAGCTGGGGCCAGACCCAGTACTTC. Its translation: CSVESSWGQTQYF. The gene calls are TRBV29-1 and TRBJ2-5; a possible D gene is TRBD1 (5 bases). This CDR3 is 13 amino acids long. The germline V and J ends were trimmed by 2 bases and 6 bases, with 13 bases remaining between them. The germline V gene has CDR1 SQVTM and CDR2 ANQGSEA.

The chain is built from TRBV10-3 and TRBJ1-1, with TRBD1 matching over 8 bases. V was pared by 0 bases and J by 10 bases, with 4 bases of the junction left unmatched. Germline loops: CDR1 ENHRY, CDR2 SYGVKD. This CDR3 has 13 residues. The DNA for the CDR3 is TGTGCCATCAGTGAGTCCTTAGACAGGGGAGCTTTCTTT. Encoded protein: CAISESLDRGAFF.

The V and J genes are TRBV7-9 and TRBJ2-1; D is uncertain. The V gene's germline CDR1 is SEHNR and CDR2 FQNEAQ (reference sequence). Trimming cost V 2 bases and J 0 bases, with 5 bases left between them. The CDR3 runs 14 residues. The CDR3 sequence is CASSLRSSYNEQFF. For the CDR3, the DNA is TGTGCCAGCAGCTTAAGGAGCTCCTACAATGAGCAGTTCTTC.

J is TRBJ2-2 and V is TRBV7-9; TRBD2 matches at 10 bases. This CDR3 is 15 amino acids long. Trimming took 8 bases from V and 0 from J; bases not matched to a gene: 3. From germline, CDR1 is SEHNR and CDR2 FQNEAQ (reference sequence). Here the CDR3 reads CASELAGANTGELFF. CDR3 DNA: TGTGCCAGCGAGCTAGCGGGAGCGAACACCGGGGAGCTGTTTTTT. The full variable domain, completed using reference TRBV7-9 and TRBJ2-2, is DTGVSQNPRHKITKRGQNVTFRCDPISEHNRLYWYRQTLGQGPEFLTYFQNEAQLEKSRLLSDRFSAERPKGSFSTLEIQRTEQGDSAMYLCASELAGANTGELFFGEGSRLTVL.

V usage is TRBV7-2 and J usage is TRBJ2-1, with a possible D match to TRBD2 (5 bases). The CDR3 contains 13 residues. With 2 bases removed from V and 10 bases from J, the gap between germline ends came to 12 bases. The germline CDR1 and CDR2 sequences are SGHTA and FQGNSA. CDR3 sequence (DNA): TGTGCCAGCAGCTTATCGGGCGGCGGGGAGCAGTTCTTC. It codes for CASSLSGGGEQFF.

The chain carries TRBV6-1 and TRBJ1-5; D unclear. This CDR3 region has 14 residues. Trimming left V 4 bases short and J 9 bases short, with 16 bases between. Germline V lookup: CDR1 MNHNS, CDR2 SASEGT. CDR3 bases: TGTGCCAGCAGTGGAAATGAGGCCGAGCGGCCCCAGCATTTT. This sequence encodes CASSGNEAERPQHF.

This clone was recorded a few times. The chain joins TRBV6-6 to TRBJ2-2, with D possibly TRBD1 on 5 matching bases. Germline CDR1 is MNHNY and CDR2 is SVGAGI (reference sequence). CDR3 length equals 15 residues. V lost 7 bases and J lost 2, with 14 bases in between. In DNA form, the CDR3 reads TGTGCCAGCACCAATACAGGAACTAACACCGGGGAGCTGTTTTTT. The encoded protein is CASTNTGTNTGELFF.

This clone has just one count. The V call is TRBV18, the J call TRBJ2-3; possibly TRBD1 for D (5 bases). Germline CDR1 is KGHSH and CDR2 is LQKENI. V was trimmed by 2 bases and J by 4 bases, leaving 7 bases between them. This CDR3 has 13 amino acids. CDR3 coding DNA: TGTGCCAGCTCACCAGGGGCCCCAGATACGCAGTATTTT. Residues: CASSPGAPDTQYF.

The V and J genes are TRBV4-1 and TRBJ2-7; 9 bases are shared with TRBD2. The CDR3 runs 16 residues. The germline CDR1 and CDR2 sequences are MGHRA and YSYEKL. J gave up 0 bases and V 4 bases, and 7 bases lay outside the gene matches. CDR3: CASSLRAGGASYEQYF. The CDR3 DNA is TGCGCCAGCAGCCTCAGGGCGGGGGGGGCCTCCTACGAGCAGTACTTC.

The V call is TRBV30, the J call TRBJ1-2, with D maybe TRBD1 (6 bases). This CDR3 contains 12 residues. From germline, CDR1 is GTSNPN and CDR2 SVGIG (reference sequence). V was trimmed by 2 bases and J by 7 bases, leaving 11 bases between them. For the CDR3, the DNA is TGTGCCTGGAGTTCTACAGGGTGTGGCTACACCTTC. It is translated as CAWSSTGCGYTF.

The genes are TRBV19 and TRBJ2-1, with 7 bases identical to TRBD1. The CDR3 is 14 amino acids. In germline, CDR1 is LNHDA, CDR2 SQIVND (reference sequence). J gave up 9 bases and V 7 bases, and 12 bases lay outside the gene matches. CDR3 nucleotides: TGTGCCAGTACCGCGGACAGGTCGTCCACTGAGCAGTTCTTC. Protein product: CASTADRSSTEQFF.

The chain couples TRBV6-6 to TRBJ2-7; 9 positions match TRBD2. This CDR3 has 15 amino acids. Germline V gene data show CDR1 as MNHNY and CDR2 as SVGAGI (reference sequence). V lost 0 bases to trimming and J lost 6 bases; unmatched junction nucleotides: 6. In nucleotides, the CDR3 is TGTGCCAGCAGTTACTCGGGGCGGGGGGGACGCGAGCAGTACTTC. It codes for CASSYSGRGGREQYF.

This clone was seen only once. The chain links TRBV6-1 to TRBJ1-4; 8 bases are shared with TRBD1. Germline CDR1 reads MNHNS; CDR2 reads SASEGT. Trimming at V came to 7 bases and at J to 5 bases, leaving 9 bases not matched to a gene. This CDR3 region has 15 residues. CDR3 in amino acids: CASTPTGVRNEKLFF. The DNA for the CDR3 is TGTGCCAGCACTCCGACAGGGGTCCGAAATGAAAAACTGTTTTTT.

The V call is TRBV28, the J call TRBJ1-3; possible D gene TRBD1, 6 bases. V dropped 5 bases and J dropped 3 bases, with 11 bases sitting between them. CDR1 MDHEN and CDR2 SYDVKM come from the germline V gene. This CDR3 region has 14 residues. This CDR3 reads CASSPGTLGNTIYF. CDR3 nucleotide sequence: TGTGCCAGCAGTCCCGGGACACTTGGAAACACCATATATTTT.

V usage is TRBV29-1 and J usage is TRBJ1-1; D remains ambiguous. V was clipped by 4 bases and J by 3 bases, with 15 bases between them. The CDR3 runs to 14 residues. CDR1 SQVTM and CDR2 ANQGSEA come from the germline V gene. CDR3 DNA sequence: TGCAGCGTTGCTATGAGGGCTATCCACACTGAAGCTTTCTTT. It yields the protein CSVAMRAIHTEAFF.

The V and J genes are TRBV7-6 and TRBJ2-7, with D possibly matching TRBD1 (5 bases). The germline V gene has CDR1 SGHVS and CDR2 FNYEAQ. V dropped 11 bases and J dropped 6 bases, with 11 bases sitting between them. CDR3 size: 10 residues. The CDR3 nucleotides are TGTGCCTACTGGGGCGGCGAGCAGTACTTC. This sequence encodes CAYWGGEQYF.

This chain joins TRBV2 and TRBJ1-5, with 7 bases aligning to TRBD1. V shed 5 bases, J shed 3 bases, and the junction held 7 bases outside the gene matches. Germline V gene lookup returns CDR1 SNHLY and CDR2 FYNNEI. The CDR3 sequence is 15 residues long. The CDR3 coding sequence is TGTGCCAGCAGTCGGCGACAGGGCTACAATCAGCCCCAGCATTTT. Residues: CASSRRQGYNQPQHF. The full variable domain, in which reference TRBV2 and TRBJ1-5 provide the parts outside the CDR3, is EPEVTQTPSHQVTQMGQEVILRCVPISNHLYFYWYRQILGQKVEFLVSFYNNEISEKSEIFDDQFSVERPDGSNFTLKIRSTKLEDSAMYFCASSRRQGYNQPQHFGDGTRLSIL.

The V call is TRBV5-8, the J call TRBJ2-2, with D tentatively TRBD1 (6 bases). Germline CDR1 and CDR2: SGHTS and YDEGEE. This CDR3 is built from 17 residues. V was shortened by 0 bases and J by 4 bases, with 16 bases between the two germline ends. The CDR3: CASSLEARGAATGELFF. CDR3 bases: TGTGCCAGCAGCTTGGAGGCCAGGGGTGCGGCCACCGGGGAGCTGTTTTTT.

The V call is TRBV20-1, the J call TRBJ2-5; the D is unclear. CDR3 length equals 11 residues. The germline V and J ends were trimmed by 0 bases and 3 bases, with 2 bases remaining between them. The germline V gene has CDR1 DFQATT and CDR2 SNEGSKA (reference sequence). The CDR3 DNA is TGCAGTGCTAGAGATAAAGAGACCCAGTACTTC. Protein sequence: CSARDKETQYF.

Comment on this clone: At one boundary the junction diverges from the germline segment, which might be a read error. The chain uses TRBV7-7 and TRBJ2-1, with 8 positions matching TRBD2. The CDR3 runs to 14 residues. Germline V gene lookup returns CDR1 SSHAT and CDR2 FNYEAQ (reference sequence). CDR3 sequence reads: CASSTTGTSSEQFF. For the CDR3, the DNA is TGTGCTAGCAGCACAACCGGGACTAGTTCTGAGCAGTTCTTC.

This sequence joins TRBV9 and TRBJ2-5, with TRBD2 identical over 13 bases. Germline CDR1 is SGDLS and CDR2 is YYNGEE. V gave up 0 bases and J gave up 5 bases; unmatched junction bases: 4. There are 16 residues in the CDR3. The CDR3 nucleotides read TGTGCCAGCAGCGTAGGACTAGCGGGAGGTCTGGAGACCCAGTACTTC. Translated, it gives CASSVGLAGGLETQYF.

Of note for this clone: One end of the junction varies from germline; a read error may be responsible. J is TRBJ2-7 and V is TRBV7-9, with 8 bases fitting TRBD1. The length of the CDR3 is 15 residues. Germline CDR1 reads SEHNR; CDR2 reads FQNEAQ (reference sequence). CDR3 in amino acids: CSSSSGQGLSHEQYF. CDR3 nucleotides: TGTTCCAGCAGCTCTGGACAGGGCTTATCTCACGAGCAGTACTTC.

The rearrangement links TRBV4-3 to TRBJ2-2, with D unclear. CDR1 and CDR2 (germline): LGHNA, YSLEER. The V end was cut by 4 bases, the J end by 4 bases, with 10 bases between. The length of the CDR3 is 14 residues. The CDR3 is CASSLARGTGELFF. Written as DNA, the CDR3 is TGCGCCAGCAGCCTCGCACGAGGCACCGGGGAGCTGTTTTTT.

The chain couples TRBV4-3 to TRBJ2-3, with TRBD2 matching 11 bases. CDR1 is LGHNA and CDR2 is YSLEER in the germline V gene. V shed 2 bases, J shed 0 bases, and the junction held 1 base outside the gene matches. The CDR3 runs 16 residues. The DNA for the CDR3 is TGCGCCAGCAGCCAATTAGCGGGGGGGAGCACAGATACGCAGTATTTT. It codes for CASSQLAGGSTDTQYF.

The chain has TRBV5-5 and TRBJ2-7, with D maybe TRBD2 (7 bases). V was trimmed by 5 bases and J by 9 bases, leaving 21 bases between them. CDR1 is SGHKS, CDR2 YYEKEE, per germline (reference sequence). The CDR3 extends over 14 amino acids. DNA of the CDR3: TGTGCCAGCAGGTTCTCGGGGGGCCTCGGGGTGCAGTACTTC. Translation gives CASRFSGGLGVQYF.